What follows are 13 T cell receptor beta chains derived from one specimen sequenced in a study of T cells in localized non-small cell lung cancer. TCRdb's table, derived via immunoSEQ multiplex PCR, lists solely in-frame clones and lacks some. Of fewer than 40,000 clones in the sample, about 78% were seen once. The starting material was peripheral blood, obtained before any cancer treatment. The receptors shown here come from a male donor aged 60 or over with stage II squamous cell lung carcinoma.

The chain has TRBV2 and TRBJ2-7; D tentatively fits TRBD1 or TRBD2 (5 bases each). With 3 bases removed from V and 2 bases from J, the gap between germline ends came to 11 bases. Per the germline V gene, CDR1 is SNHLY and CDR2 is FYNNEI. The CDR3 contains 14 residues. The CDR3 region is CASSEWSGPYEQYF. The CDR3 region has the DNA TGTGCCAGCAGTGAGTGGTCGGGACCCTACGAGCAGTACTTC.

The V gene is TRBV7-2, the J gene TRBJ2-1, with a tentative D call TRBD2 (7 bases). The V gene lost 3 bases and the J gene lost 9 bases, with 15 bases spanning the gap. Germline values: CDR1 SGHTA, CDR2 FQGNSA. This CDR3 has 14 residues. CDR3 DNA: TGTGCCAGCAGCTTCGCGTCGGGGGGCGGTGAGCAGTTCTTC. It specifies CASSFASGGGEQFF.

The chain couples TRBV2 to TRBJ2-2; TRBD1 agrees at 9 bases. Trimming cost V 4 bases and J 6 bases; bases outside gene matches: 0. Germline V gives CDR1 SNHLY, CDR2 FYNNEI. The CDR3 length is 13 residues. CDR3 DNA: TGTGCCAGCAGTGGGACAGGGGCCGGGGAGCTGTTTTTT. Its translation: CASSGTGAGELFF.

J is TRBJ2-1 and V is TRBV10-3; tentative D call: TRBD2 (5 bases). CDR3 length equals 13 residues. Germline V gene lookup returns CDR1 ENHRY and CDR2 SYGVKD. Trimming removed 4 bases from V and 10 bases from J, with 14 bases in between. CDR3 nucleotides: TGTGCCATCAGTGTTGAGCGAGGGTCAGAGCAGTTCTTC. Translation gives CAISVERGSEQFF.

This clone is a singleton in its sample. The chain recombines TRBV6-1 with TRBJ2-2; 7 nucleotides align to TRBD1. This CDR3 contains 14 residues. J lost 6 bases, V lost 3 bases, and 4 bases had no gene match. The germline V gene encodes CDR1 MNHNS and CDR2 SASEGT. The CDR3 DNA reads TGTGCCAGCAGTGACAGGGGGAAGGCCGGGGAGCTGTTTTTT. This translates into CASSDRGKAGELFF.

This clone was picked up many times. The V gene is TRBV5-1, the J gene TRBJ2-7; D possibly corresponds to TRBD1 (5 bases). V lost 1 base and J lost 7, with 12 bases in between. The CDR3 length is 13 residues. CDR1 SGHRS and CDR2 YFSETQ come from the germline V gene. The CDR3 DNA follows: TGCGCCAGCAGCTTGTTAGGGGCTGAAGAGCAGTACTTC. This gives the protein CASSLLGAEEQYF.

This chain connects TRBV5-1 to TRBJ1-1; D is possibly TRBD1 (6 bases). The CDR3 has 15 amino acids. V shed 4 bases and J shed 6 bases, with 19 bases lying between them. Germline V CDR1 and CDR2: SGHRS, YFSETQ. CDR3 DNA sequence: TGCGCCAGCAGCCTGGGGGCCTCAACGACGGCTGAAGCTTTCTTT. Translated, it gives CASSLGASTTAEAFF.

This chain uses TRBV9 with TRBJ2-7; TRBD2 matches 13 bases. This CDR3 has 16 amino acids. Germline V gene data show CDR1 as SGDLS and CDR2 as YYNGEE. The J segment lost 4 bases and the V segment lost 4 bases, leaving 8 bases of the junction unmatched. CDR3 residues: CASSSGLAGAGYEQYF. CDR3 nucleotide sequence: TGTGCCAGCAGCTCAGGACTAGCGGGAGCGGGGTACGAGCAGTACTTC.

This clone was detected only a few times. The chain combines TRBV11-2 with TRBJ1-1; 8 nucleotides line up with TRBD1. V shed 0 bases, J shed 11 bases, and the junction held 17 bases outside the gene matches. This CDR3 contains 17 residues. In germline, CDR1 is SGHAT, CDR2 FQNNGV. CDR3 protein: CASSLDEGSGGVWAAFF. The CDR3 DNA is TGTGCCAGCAGCTTAGATGAGGGGTCAGGGGGCGTTTGGGCCGCTTTCTTT.

This chain connects TRBV14 to TRBJ1-4, with 7 bases that match TRBD1. This CDR3 has 15 amino acids. CDR1 and CDR2 (germline): SGHDN, FVKESK. Trimming at V came to 0 bases and at J to 8 bases, leaving 6 bases not matched to a gene. The CDR3 coding sequence is TGTGCCAGCAGCCAAGATCTCAGGGGGGGAGAAAAACTGTTTTTT. Its protein product is CASSQDLRGGEKLFF. The full variable domain, completed using reference TRBV14 and TRBJ1-4, is EAGVTQFPSHSVIEKGQTVTLRCDPISGHDNLYWYRRVMGKEIKFLLHFVKESKQDESGMPNNRFLAERTGGTYSTLKVQPAELEDSGVYFCASSQDLRGGEKLFFGSGTQLSVL.

The gene calls are TRBV9 and TRBJ2-7; 7 positions match TRBD2. This CDR3 has 13 amino acids. The germline CDR1 and CDR2 sequences are SGDLS and YYNGEE. V was pared by 0 bases and J by 7 bases, with 4 bases of the junction left unmatched. CDR3 residues: CASSVDPGGEQYF. Written as DNA, the CDR3 is TGTGCCAGCAGCGTAGACCCGGGGGGAGAGCAGTACTTC.

The chain couples TRBV6-5 to TRBJ2-3; tentatively, D is TRBD1 or TRBD2 (5 bases each). CDR1 and CDR2 from the germline V gene are MNHEY and SVGAGI. The CDR3 runs to 12 residues. V lost 6 bases and J lost 9, with 13 bases in between. This chain's CDR3 is CASRTTGTTQYF. The CDR3 DNA reads as TGTGCCAGCAGAACCACCGGGACCACGCAGTATTTT.

This chain joins TRBV12-2 and TRBJ1-2; the D call TRBD1 from the table was never checked on the DNA. TRBV12-2 is a recognized pseudogene. CDR3 length: 16 amino acids. In nucleotides, the CDR3 is TGTGCAAGTCGCCCAGGAGGAGGGGGCAATCCCTATGGCTACACCTTC. This gives the protein CASRPGGGGNPYGYTF.